What follows are 15 T cell receptor beta chains derived from one specimen sequenced in a study of control samples from healthy donors and cancer patients. The assay was immunoSEQ multiplex PCR, and TCRdb's table has in-frame clones only and misses some. The data hold some 250,000 clones, with approximately 80% observed a single time. Sequencing input: PBMCs. The source is a woman aged 60 to 75 with lung cancer.

The chain recombines TRBV20-1 with TRBJ1-1; TRBD1 matches 8 bases. Losses at the gene ends were 3 bases for V and 6 bases for J; bases not matched to a gene: 9. CDR1 and CDR2 (germline): DFQATT, SNEGSKA (reference sequence). The CDR3 has 14 amino acids. CDR3 nucleotides: TGCAGTGCTAGTGAGTTGACAGGGGACGCTGAAGCTTTCTTT. It specifies CSASELTGDAEAFF.

The chain uses TRBV4-2 and TRBJ1-2; 7 nucleotides agree with TRBD1. CDR3 length equals 13 residues. With 2 bases clipped from V and 6 bases from J, the junction kept 3 bases outside the gene matches. Germline V CDR1 and CDR2: LGHNA, YNFKEQ. Written as DNA, the CDR3 is TGTGCCAGCAGCCAACCCACAGGGGATGGCTACACCTTC. Protein: CASSQPTGDGYTF.

The V and J genes are TRBV6-1 and TRBJ2-7; TRBD1 matches at 7 bases. The CDR3 totals 13 residues. Per germline, CDR1 MNHNS and CDR2 SASEGT. V dropped 3 bases and J dropped 5; count of bases not matched to a gene: 4. The chain's CDR3 is CASSDRQGDEQYF. The CDR3, as DNA: TGTGCCAGCAGTGATCGCCAGGGGGACGAGCAGTACTTC.

Note on this clone: Distinct nucleotide sequences in the sample also encode this CDR3. V gene TRBV18 combines with J gene TRBJ1-5, with no clear D. CDR3 length: 15 amino acids. CDR1 and CDR2 from the germline V gene are KGHSH and LQKENI. V was cut by 1 base and J by 0 bases, with 7 bases left in between. CDR3 sequence reads: CASSPRRYSNQPQHF. For the CDR3, the DNA is TGTGCCAGCTCACCACGGAGGTATAGCAATCAGCCCCAGCATTTT.

The V and J genes are TRBV4-1 and TRBJ1-2, with 8 bases lining up with TRBD1. J gave up 6 bases and V 0 bases, and 9 bases lay outside the gene matches. CDR3 length: 16 amino acids. Germline V gene data show CDR1 as MGHRA and CDR2 as YSYEKL. CDR3 coding DNA: TGCGCCAGCAGCCAAGATCGTCGCAGGGGGCGGGATGGCTACACCTTC. Protein sequence: CASSQDRRRGRDGYTF.

The chain couples TRBV6-6 to TRBJ1-6; 8 positions match TRBD1. The V and J ends lost 2 bases and 4 bases, in that order; junction bases with no gene match: 4. The CDR3 runs 16 residues. CDR1 and CDR2 (germline): MNHNY, SVGAGI (reference sequence). The CDR3 DNA is TGTGCCAGCAGTTACGAAAGACAGGGGTATAATTCACCCCTCCACTTT. Its translation: CASSYERQGYNSPLHF.

The chain uses TRBV5-5 and TRBJ2-3; TRBD2 matches 15 bases. Unmatched junction bases numbered 9, after V lost 6 bases and J lost 1 base. The CDR3 has 18 residues. Germline CDR1 SGHKS, CDR2 YYEKEE (reference sequence). Written as DNA, the CDR3 is TGTGCCAGCAACATAGGACTAGCGGGAGGGGGAGGCACAGATACGCAGTATTTT. Its translation: CASNIGLAGGGGTDTQYF. The full variable domain, with the rest looked up from reference TRBV5-5 and TRBJ2-3, is DAGVTQSPTHLIKTRGQQVTLRCSPISGHKSVSWYQQVLGQGPQFIFQYYEKEERGRGNFPDRFSARQFPNYSSELNVNALLLGDSALYLCASNIGLAGGGGTDTQYFGPGTRLTVL.

This chain joins TRBV5-1 and TRBJ1-5; no clear D gene. V lost 4 bases to trimming and J lost 3 bases, with 8 bases between them. In germline, CDR1 is SGHRS, CDR2 YFSETQ. The CDR3 loop spans 13 amino acids. CDR3 sequence reads: CASSQTPNQPQHF. CDR3 nucleotide sequence: TGCGCCAGCAGCCAGACCCCCAATCAGCCCCAGCATTTT.

The rearrangement uses TRBV9 and TRBJ1-3; maybe TRBD1 (5 bases). CDR3 size: 15 residues. V lost 0 bases, J lost 4 bases, and 11 bases lay in between. Looked up from germline, CDR1 is SGDLS and CDR2 is YYNGEE. The CDR3 loop is CASSVALGGGNTIYF. CDR3 DNA: TGTGCCAGCAGCGTAGCTTTGGGGGGGGGAAACACCATATATTTT.

V usage is TRBV5-1 and J usage is TRBJ1-6, with a possible D match to TRBD1 (5 bases). Germline CDR1 reads SGHRS; CDR2 reads YFSETQ. The CDR3 is made up of 15 amino acids. V gave up 1 base and J gave up 7 bases, with 12 bases separating them. The CDR3 reads CASSLTGGSNSPLHF. The CDR3 coding sequence is TGCGCCAGCAGCTTGACGGGGGGGAGCAATTCACCCCTCCACTTT. Full variable domain (remainder filled in from reference TRBV5-1 and TRBJ1-6): KAGVTQTPRYLIKTRGQQVTLSCSPISGHRSVSWYQQTPGQGLQFLFEYFSETQRNKGNFPGRFSGRQFSNSRSEMNVSTLELGDSALYLCASSLTGGSNSPLHFGNGTRLTVT.

The chain uses TRBV10-3 and TRBJ2-3; TRBD1 aligns across 8 bases. From germline, CDR1 is ENHRY and CDR2 SYGVKD. CDR3 length equals 14 residues. J lost 3 bases, V lost 6 bases, and 5 bases had no gene match. The DNA for the CDR3 is TGTGCCATCAGACCGGGACAGGCGACAGATACGCAGTATTTT. Amino acid sequence: CAIRPGQATDTQYF.

J is TRBJ2-1 and V is TRBV12-5; D is uncertain. In germline, CDR1 is LGHNT, CDR2 FRNRAP. CDR3 length: 11 amino acids. CDR3 in DNA: TGTGCCCCCCGCACCTACAATGAGCAGTTCTTC. Its protein is CAPRTYNEQFF. Full variable domain (rest looked up from reference TRBV12-5 and TRBJ2-1): DARVTQTPRHKVTEMGQEVTMRCQPILGHNTVFWYRQTMMQGLELLAYFRNRAPLDDSGMPKDRFSAEMPDATLATLKIQPSEPRDSAVYFCAPRTYNEQFFGPGTRLTVL.

The chain uses TRBV11-2 and TRBJ2-1; D might be TRBD1 (5 bases). Trimming shortened V by 0 bases and J by 9 bases, and 12 bases separated the two germline ends. The CDR3 totals 14 residues. CDR1 and CDR2 from the germline V gene are SGHAT and FQNNGV. CDR3: CASSLESGIGEQFF. The CDR3 region has the DNA TGTGCCAGCAGCTTAGAGTCAGGGATCGGTGAGCAGTTCTTC.

The rearrangement uses TRBV12-3 or TRBV12-4 and TRBJ2-1; no definite D call. V was shortened by 3 bases and J by 10 bases, with 10 bases between the two germline ends. This CDR3 comprises 12 residues. The chain's CDR3 is CASSFELLEQFF. The CDR3 DNA follows: TGTGCCAGCAGTTTTGAGCTACTAGAGCAGTTCTTC.

V usage is TRBV19 and J usage is TRBJ1-1; the D is unclear. This CDR3 contains 15 residues. V was trimmed by 5 bases and J by 3 bases, leaving 16 bases between them. Germline V gives CDR1 LNHDA, CDR2 SQIVND (reference sequence). CDR3 region: CASSLSLALYTEAFF. In nucleotides, the CDR3 is TGTGCCAGTAGTCTATCTTTGGCACTCTACACTGAAGCTTTCTTT.